This T cell receptor (beta chain) was retrieved from a study of cytomegalovirus exposure and HLA in healthy donors. The V end was cut by 3 bases, the J end by 7 bases, with 15 bases between. Per the germline V gene, CDR1 is KGHSH and CDR2 is LQKENI. The CDR3 loop spans 14 amino acids. The PCR used 60 Vbeta and 13 Jbeta primers. Sequencing used immunoSEQ multiplex PCR; TCRdb keeps in-frame clones, though not all of them. The table has roughly 250,000 clones, approximately 85% seen once. The rearrangement uses TRBV18 and TRBJ1-1; D gene uncertain. Material: PBMCs. This sequence originates from a woman between 35 and 50 years old in good health and CMV-seropositive. The CDR3 bases are TGTGCCAGCTCACCCTCGCCAGCGTCTGGTGAAGCTTTCTTT. Translating it yields CASSPSPASGEAFF.